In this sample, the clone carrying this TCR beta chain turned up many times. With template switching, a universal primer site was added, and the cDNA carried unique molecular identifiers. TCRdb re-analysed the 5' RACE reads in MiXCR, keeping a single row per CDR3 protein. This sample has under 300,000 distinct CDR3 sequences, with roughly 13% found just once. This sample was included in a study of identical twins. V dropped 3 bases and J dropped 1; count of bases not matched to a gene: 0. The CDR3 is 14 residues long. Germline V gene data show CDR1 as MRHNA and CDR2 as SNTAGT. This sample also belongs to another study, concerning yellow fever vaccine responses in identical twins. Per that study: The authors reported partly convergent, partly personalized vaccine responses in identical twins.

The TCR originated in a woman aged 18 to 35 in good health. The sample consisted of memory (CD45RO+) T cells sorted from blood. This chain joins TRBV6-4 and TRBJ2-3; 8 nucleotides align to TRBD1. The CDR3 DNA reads TGTGCCAGCAGTGAGGGACAGGGCACAGATACGCAGTATTTT. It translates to CASSEGQGTDTQYF.